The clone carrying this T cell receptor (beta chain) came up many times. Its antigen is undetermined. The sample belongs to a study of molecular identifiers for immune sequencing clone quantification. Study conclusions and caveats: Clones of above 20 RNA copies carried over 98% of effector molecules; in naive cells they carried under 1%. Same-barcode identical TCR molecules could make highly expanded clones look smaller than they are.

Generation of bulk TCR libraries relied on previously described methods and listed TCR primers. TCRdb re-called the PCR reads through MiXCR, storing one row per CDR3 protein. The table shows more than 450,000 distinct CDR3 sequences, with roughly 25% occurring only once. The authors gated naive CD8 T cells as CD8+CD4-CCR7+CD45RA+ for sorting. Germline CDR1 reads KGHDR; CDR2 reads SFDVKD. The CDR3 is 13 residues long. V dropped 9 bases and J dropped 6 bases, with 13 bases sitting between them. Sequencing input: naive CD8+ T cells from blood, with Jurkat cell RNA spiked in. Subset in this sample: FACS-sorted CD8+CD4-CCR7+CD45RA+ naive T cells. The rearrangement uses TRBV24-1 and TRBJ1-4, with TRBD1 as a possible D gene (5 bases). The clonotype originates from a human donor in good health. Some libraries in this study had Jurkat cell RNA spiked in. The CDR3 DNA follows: TGTGCCACCTCGGCCCGGGGGGATGAAAAACTGTTTTTT. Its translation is CATSARGDEKLFF.